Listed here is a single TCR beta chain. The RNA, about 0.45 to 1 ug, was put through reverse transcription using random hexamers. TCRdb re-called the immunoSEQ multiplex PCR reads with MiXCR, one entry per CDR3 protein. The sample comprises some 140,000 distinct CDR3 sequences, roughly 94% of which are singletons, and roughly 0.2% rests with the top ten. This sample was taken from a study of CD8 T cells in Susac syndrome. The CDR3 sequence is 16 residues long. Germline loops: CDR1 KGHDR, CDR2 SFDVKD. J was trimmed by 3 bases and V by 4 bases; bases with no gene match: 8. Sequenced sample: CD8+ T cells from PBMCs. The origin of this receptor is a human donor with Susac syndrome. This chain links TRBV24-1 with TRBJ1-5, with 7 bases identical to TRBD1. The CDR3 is CATSDHRTGFNQPQHF. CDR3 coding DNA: TGTGCCACCAGTGACCACCGGACAGGCTTCAATCAGCCCCAGCATTTT.